The sequence of this T cell receptor beta chain was determined in a study of technical replicates of blood from several donors. The V segment lost 3 bases and the J segment 1 base; nucleotides outside the gene matches: 4. The CDR3 has 16 residues. Germline lookup yields CDR1 MNHNS and CDR2 SASEGT. This table comes from immunoSEQ multiplex PCR, and its TCRdb copy is limited to in-frame clones, with some not included. The sample lists about 7,200 clones; 96% were seen once. This clone ranks as large. The TCR comes from a human donor in good health. The V call is TRBV6-1, the J call TRBJ2-3; 10 bases are a match to TRBD2. The sequencing sample was made of PBMCs. CDR3 residues: CASSDEAGGGTDTQYF. The DNA for the CDR3 is TGTGCCAGCAGTGATGAAGCGGGAGGGGGCACAGATACGCAGTATTTT.